The clone carrying this TCR beta chain turned up a few times. Its antigen is not known. The sample originates from a study of shared clonotypes between healthy human individuals. Study results and limitations: Non-shared clonotypes displayed generation probabilities falling below those of clonotypes present in all four donors.

Healthy adults negative for HIV, lacking recent acute infections or vaccinations, served as donors. Those who donated, Caucasian adults without exception, all lived in Nashville, Tennessee. CD45RA-negative memory and CD45RA+ naive subsets were split from the CD4+ cells. TCRdb's table, derived via immunoSEQ multiplex PCR, lists solely in-frame clones and lacks some. The sample contains about 230,000 clones, 50% to 75% of which appear only once. The V end was cut by 7 bases, the J end by 8 bases, with 17 bases between. CDR3 length: 13 amino acids. Germline-derived CDR1 and CDR2 are MNHEY and SVGAGI. The chain has TRBV6-5 and TRBJ1-2; D not certain. The sequence was collected from a man in his thirties or forties in good health. The sequenced sample was memory CD4+ T cells sorted from blood. The subset is: CD45RA-negative fraction. CDR3 nucleotide sequence: TGTGCCAGCACCACCGATACGGAGAGGGGCTACACCTTC. Protein product: CASTTDTERGYTF.